This T cell receptor beta chain was identified during a study of quantifying T cell responses using KT2 cells. Study as a whole: RNA was reverse transcribed with TCR alpha and beta constant-region primers.

The CDR3 length is 15 residues. Unmatched junction bases numbered 5, after V lost 7 bases and J lost 0 bases. CDR1 and CDR2 from the germline V gene are MNHNS and SASEGT. A single-stranded UMI oligo with SP2 sequence was ligated to cDNA 3' ends. An equimolar mix of RC1.1 and RC1.2 primed the beta chain across TRBC1 and TRBC2. TCRdb reanalysed the UMI-ligation and nested PCR reads using MiXCR and keeps one entry per CDR3 protein. The sample contains over 40,000 distinct CDR3 sequences, around a tenth of which appear only once. The chain combines TRBV6-1 with TRBJ1-3, with 8 bases identical to TRBD1. This sequence was found in a human donor. Sequencing used PBMCs spiked with cells of the T cell clone KT2. CDR3 residues: CASNEDRGSGNTIYF. As DNA, the CDR3 is TGTGCCAGCAACGAAGACAGGGGCTCTGGAAACACCATATATTTT.